This is a list of T cell receptor beta chains from one sample in a study of shared clonotypes between healthy human individuals. Using immunoSEQ multiplex PCR, the repertoire was profiled, and TCRdb retains in-frame clones only, with some absent. The data contain some 2.1 million clones, approximately 95% of them singletons. Sequences were obtained from naive CD8+ T cells sorted from blood. The receptor source for this set is a man aged 18 to 30 in good health. Both conserved end residues are part of each CDR3. The D gene is left open where the match is weak. Rows give clone size only sometimes, using once, few, many, or a class for an expanded clone.

CDR3 DNA: TGTGCCAGCAGTTACTTGGGCGGGTACCAAGAGACCCAGTACTTC
CDR3 protein: CASSYLGGYQETQYF
J gene: TRBJ2-5
clone size: -
V gene: TRBV6-6
D gene: -

CDR3 DNA: TGTGCCAGCAGGGGAACTAGCGGGGGGGAAGAGACCCAGTACTTC
CDR3 protein: CASRGTSGGEETQYF
J gene: TRBJ2-5
clone size: -
V gene: TRBV7-9
D gene: TRBD2

CDR3 DNA: TGTGCCAGCAGTTTATCCGGGACAGGGGAAGCCTACGAGCAGTACTTC
CDR3 protein: CASSLSGTGEAYEQYF
J gene: TRBJ2-7
clone size: -
V gene: TRBV27
D gene: TRBD1

CDR3 DNA: TGTGCCAGCAGGCTGACAGGGAACACTGAAGCTTTCTTT
CDR3 protein: CASRLTGNTEAFF
J gene: TRBJ1-1
clone size: -
V gene: TRBV6-1
D gene: -

CDR3 DNA: TGCGCCAGCAGCTTGCGCGGGGTCCCTAGCTACAATGAGCAGTTCTTC
CDR3 protein: CASSLRGVPSYNEQFF
J gene: TRBJ2-1
clone size: -
V gene: TRBV5-1
D gene: -

CDR3 DNA: TGTGCCAGCAGTTACTCCCCGGAGGGGGATACTGAAGCTTTCTTT
CDR3 protein: CASSYSPEGDTEAFF
J gene: TRBJ1-1
clone size: -
V gene: TRBV6-5
D gene: -

CDR3 DNA: TGCAGCGTTGGAGGGAGAGACACTGAAGCTTTCTTT
CDR3 protein: CSVGGRDTEAFF
J gene: TRBJ1-1
clone size: -
V gene: TRBV29-1
D gene: -

CDR3 DNA: TGTGCCAGCAGCTCGAACACCGGGGAGCTGTTTTTT
CDR3 protein: CASSSNTGELFF
J gene: TRBJ2-2
clone size: -
V gene: TRBV6-5
D gene: -

CDR3 DNA: TGCGCCAGCAGCCAAAAGACTAGCGGAACCTACGAGCAGTACTTC
CDR3 protein: CASSQKTSGTYEQYF
J gene: TRBJ2-7
clone size: -
V gene: TRBV4-1
D gene: TRBD2

CDR3 DNA: TGTGCCAGCAGAGACACATCGGGACAGGGGTTCAATGAGCAGTTCTTC
CDR3 protein: CASRDTSGQGFNEQFF
J gene: TRBJ2-1
clone size: -
V gene: TRBV2
D gene: TRBD1

CDR3 DNA: TGTGCCAGTAGTCTTTCAGGGGGCCCGAACGAGCAGTACTTC
CDR3 protein: CASSLSGGPNEQYF
J gene: TRBJ2-7
clone size: -
V gene: TRBV19
D gene: TRBD1

CDR3 DNA: TGCGCCAGCAGACCAGCGGACATCGGGACAGGGCGGTTTGCGGGTAATTCACCCCTCCACTTT
CDR3 protein: CASRPADIGTGRFAGNSPLHF
J gene: TRBJ1-6
clone size: -
V gene: TRBV4-1
D gene: TRBD1

CDR3 DNA: TGTGCCAGTAGTATCCCGGGACTAGCGGGAGTATACAATGAGCAGTTCTTC
CDR3 protein: CASSIPGLAGVYNEQFF
J gene: TRBJ2-1
clone size: -
V gene: TRBV19
D gene: TRBD2

CDR3 DNA: TGTGCCAGCACTACCCCCCAGGGGGCGGAGGGCACTGAAGCTTTCTTT
CDR3 protein: CASTTPQGAEGTEAFF
J gene: TRBJ1-1
clone size: -
V gene: TRBV6-6
D gene: TRBD1

CDR3 DNA: TGTGCCAGCAGCGCAAGAGACAGGGCGAACACTGAAGCTTTCTTT
CDR3 protein: CASSARDRANTEAFF
J gene: TRBJ1-1
clone size: -
V gene: TRBV9
D gene: TRBD1

CDR3 DNA: TGTGCCAGCAGCTTAGCGACAGGGTCAGATACGCAGTATTTT
CDR3 protein: CASSLATGSDTQYF
J gene: TRBJ2-3
clone size: -
V gene: TRBV7-6
D gene: TRBD1

CDR3 DNA: TGTGCCAGCAGTTCACAGGAGGACGTACACACTGAAGCTTTCTTT
CDR3 protein: CASSSQEDVHTEAFF
J gene: TRBJ1-1
clone size: -
V gene: TRBV7-9
D gene: -

CDR3 DNA: TGTGCCTGGAGTGTCCCGGGGGTGGCAGGCTACACCTTC
CDR3 protein: CAWSVPGVAGYTF
J gene: TRBJ1-2
clone size: -
V gene: TRBV30
D gene: -

CDR3 DNA: TGTGCCAGCAGCTCACTCGGCGGACAGCATCAGTACTTC
CDR3 protein: CASSSLGGQHQYF
J gene: TRBJ2-4
clone size: few
V gene: TRBV7-9
D gene: -

CDR3 DNA: TGTGCCAGCAGCACCCCGGGACTAACCCAAGAGACCCAGTACTTC
CDR3 protein: CASSTPGLTQETQYF
J gene: TRBJ2-5
clone size: -
V gene: TRBV2
D gene: TRBD2

CDR3 DNA: TGCAGCGTTTTTGGGATACAAGAACAAGAGACCCAGTACTTC
CDR3 protein: CSVFGIQEQETQYF
J gene: TRBJ2-5
clone size: -
V gene: TRBV29-1
D gene: -

CDR3 DNA: TGCGCCAGCAGCCAAGTCTCGACAGAAGCCATTTACGAGCAGTACTTC
CDR3 protein: CASSQVSTEAIYEQYF
J gene: TRBJ2-7
clone size: -
V gene: TRBV4-3
D gene: -

CDR3 DNA: TGTGCCATCAGTGAGCTGAACACCGGGGAGCTGTTTTTT
CDR3 protein: CAISELNTGELFF
J gene: TRBJ2-2
clone size: once
V gene: TRBV10-3
D gene: -

CDR3 DNA: TGTGCCAGCAGTTATTCCGCCGACAGGACCTACGAGCAGTACTTC
CDR3 protein: CASSYSADRTYEQYF
J gene: TRBJ2-7
clone size: -
V gene: TRBV6-5
D gene: -

CDR3 DNA: TGTGCCAGCAGCTTAACGTTGAGGTACGAGCAGTACTTC
CDR3 protein: CASSLTLRYEQYF
J gene: TRBJ2-7
clone size: -
V gene: TRBV7-9
D gene: -

CDR3 DNA: TGTGCCAGCAGTGAAGTTCTCGGGGCGGACTCAACTAATGAAAAACTGTTTTTT
CDR3 protein: CASSEVLGADSTNEKLFF
J gene: TRBJ1-4
clone size: -
V gene: TRBV6-1
D gene: -

CDR3 DNA: TGTGCCAGCAGCTTTAGACAGGGGGCGGACTACGAGCAGTACTTC
CDR3 protein: CASSFRQGADYEQYF
J gene: TRBJ2-7
clone size: once
V gene: TRBV7-2
D gene: TRBD1

CDR3 DNA: TGTGCCAGCAGCTTTCTGGCTGCGAGCACTGAAGCTTTCTTT
CDR3 protein: CASSFLAASTEAFF
J gene: TRBJ1-1
clone size: -
V gene: TRBV13
D gene: -

CDR3 DNA: TGTGCCAGTGGCGTGGCAGGGGTTTCCTACGAGCAGTACTTC
CDR3 protein: CASGVAGVSYEQYF
J gene: TRBJ2-7
clone size: -
V gene: TRBV19
D gene: -

CDR3 DNA: TGTGCCAGCAGCTTGACTAGCGGCTACGAGCAGTACTTC
CDR3 protein: CASSLTSGYEQYF
J gene: TRBJ2-7
clone size: -
V gene: TRBV27
D gene: TRBD2

CDR3 DNA: TGTGCCAGCAGCCCCGGGGTCAATGAGCAGTTCTTC
CDR3 protein: CASSPGVNEQFF
J gene: TRBJ2-1
clone size: -
V gene: TRBV6-5
D gene: -

CDR3 DNA: TGTGCCAGCAAGACAGGGAATGGTTACAATGAGCAGTTCTTC
CDR3 protein: CASKTGNGYNEQFF
J gene: TRBJ2-1
clone size: -
V gene: TRBV2
D gene: TRBD1

CDR3 DNA: TGTGCCAGCAGCCACGGACAGGGCGGAGTGATCAATCAGCCCCAGCATTTT
CDR3 protein: CASSHGQGGVINQPQHF
J gene: TRBJ1-5
clone size: -
V gene: TRBV5-4
D gene: TRBD1

CDR3 DNA: TGTGCCAGCAGTTACTCCGCTAGCGGGATTTTGGATGAGCAGTTCTTC
CDR3 protein: CASSYSASGILDEQFF
J gene: TRBJ2-1
clone size: -
V gene: TRBV6-5
D gene: TRBD2

CDR3 DNA: TGCGCCAGCAGCCAAGATCGAGCGGGGGGTCTGTCCGGGGAGCTGTTTTTT
CDR3 protein: CASSQDRAGGLSGELFF
J gene: TRBJ2-2
clone size: -
V gene: TRBV4-1
D gene: TRBD2

CDR3 DNA: TGTGCCAGCTCCGACAGGGAACAAGAGACCCAGTACTTC
CDR3 protein: CASSDREQETQYF
J gene: TRBJ2-5
clone size: -
V gene: TRBV27
D gene: TRBD1

CDR3 DNA: TGTGCCAGCAGTGAAAGCTGGCAGGGGGTTCTGGATGAGCAGTTCTTC
CDR3 protein: CASSESWQGVLDEQFF
J gene: TRBJ2-1
clone size: -
V gene: TRBV2
D gene: TRBD1

CDR3 DNA: TGCGCCAGCAGCCAAGCACAGGGTTTGGGGGACACCGGGGAGCTGTTTTTT
CDR3 protein: CASSQAQGLGDTGELFF
J gene: TRBJ2-2
clone size: once
V gene: TRBV4-3
D gene: -

CDR3 DNA: TGTGCCAGCAGCTCCACCTACGAGCAGTACTTC
CDR3 protein: CASSSTYEQYF
J gene: TRBJ2-7
clone size: -
V gene: TRBV11-2
D gene: -

CDR3 DNA: TGTGCCAGCAGCCCCATCGGGACAGGGGGAGGGGAGCAGTTCTTC
CDR3 protein: CASSPIGTGGGEQFF
J gene: TRBJ2-1
clone size: -
V gene: TRBV6-5
D gene: TRBD1

CDR3 DNA: TGTGCCAGCAGTCCTTCAGTTGGGGGCCTCTCCTACGAGCAGTACTTC
CDR3 protein: CASSPSVGGLSYEQYF
J gene: TRBJ2-7
clone size: -
V gene: TRBV27
D gene: -

CDR3 DNA: TGCAGTGCTAAGAATAGCGGAGAGCAGTTCTTC
CDR3 protein: CSAKNSGEQFF
J gene: TRBJ2-1
clone size: -
V gene: TRBV20-1
D gene: -

CDR3 DNA: TGTGCCAGCAGCGAGGGTTTAACTTACGAGCAGTACTTC
CDR3 protein: CASSEGLTYEQYF
J gene: TRBJ2-7
clone size: -
V gene: TRBV9
D gene: -

CDR3 DNA: TGTGCCAGCAGCCCGACTAGCTTCCACTCCTACAATGAGCAGTTCTTC
CDR3 protein: CASSPTSFHSYNEQFF
J gene: TRBJ2-1
clone size: -
V gene: TRBV7-2
D gene: TRBD2

CDR3 DNA: TGTGCCAGCAGTGATCCGGACAGGGCCTTTACAGAGGAAGCTTTCTTT
CDR3 protein: CASSDPDRAFTEEAFF
J gene: TRBJ1-1
clone size: -
V gene: TRBV6-1
D gene: TRBD1

CDR3 DNA: TGTGCCAGCAGCCCTGCGGATACGCAGTATTTT
CDR3 protein: CASSPADTQYF
J gene: TRBJ2-3
clone size: -
V gene: TRBV7-8
D gene: -

CDR3 DNA: TGTGCCAGTAGTATCGAGGGATACGAGCAGTACTTC
CDR3 protein: CASSIEGYEQYF
J gene: TRBJ2-7
clone size: -
V gene: TRBV19
D gene: -

CDR3 DNA: TGTGCCAGTAGTATAGTCCACGACAGACTTTACGAGCAGTACTTC
CDR3 protein: CASSIVHDRLYEQYF
J gene: TRBJ2-7
clone size: -
V gene: TRBV19
D gene: -

CDR3 DNA: TGTGCCAGCAGCTCCCGACAGGTCCCAACTAATGAAAAACTGTTTTTT
CDR3 protein: CASSSRQVPTNEKLFF
J gene: TRBJ1-4
clone size: -
V gene: TRBV5-6
D gene: -

CDR3 DNA: TGTGCCAGCAGCTTTTGGGGGGCTCCGAACGAGCAGTACTTC
CDR3 protein: CASSFWGAPNEQYF
J gene: TRBJ2-7
clone size: -
V gene: TRBV5-4
D gene: -

CDR3 DNA: TGTGCCAGCAGCTTATTCGGTAGAGACAACGAGCAGTACTTC
CDR3 protein: CASSLFGRDNEQYF
J gene: TRBJ2-7
clone size: once
V gene: TRBV7-2
D gene: -

CDR3 DNA: TGTGCCAGCACCTCAGACTCCCGCAATGAGCAGTTCTTC
CDR3 protein: CASTSDSRNEQFF
J gene: TRBJ2-1
clone size: -
V gene: TRBV7-8
D gene: -

CDR3 DNA: TGTGCCAGCAGCGAAGCGGGGGGTGGGGATGAGCAGTTCTTC
CDR3 protein: CASSEAGGGDEQFF
J gene: TRBJ2-1
clone size: -
V gene: TRBV9
D gene: TRBD2

CDR3 DNA: TGTGCCAGCAGCCAAGATTATAGGGACCAGCTACGGACCCAGTACTTC
CDR3 protein: CASSQDYRDQLRTQYF
J gene: TRBJ2-5
clone size: -
V gene: TRBV14
D gene: -

CDR3 DNA: TGCGCCAGCAGCCGGCGGTTGGCTAGCGGGAGTGGAGATGAGCAGTTCTTC
CDR3 protein: CASSRRLASGSGDEQFF
J gene: TRBJ2-1
clone size: -
V gene: TRBV4-1
D gene: TRBD2

CDR3 DNA: TGTGCCAGTAGTATAGATTCAACGGAGACCCAGTACTTC
CDR3 protein: CASSIDSTETQYF
J gene: TRBJ2-5
clone size: -
V gene: TRBV19
D gene: -

CDR3 DNA: TGTGCCAGCAGTTACTCAGGGCCACCTTCGAGCTACACCTTC
CDR3 protein: CASSYSGPPSSYTF
J gene: TRBJ1-2
clone size: -
V gene: TRBV6-6
D gene: -